The following is a T cell receptor (beta chain) sequence with its context. Its target is unknown. Using immunoSEQ multiplex PCR, the repertoire was profiled, and TCRdb retains in-frame clones only, with some absent. The data contain about 110,000 clones, more than 70% of them seen just once; the ten biggest clones take up approximately 1.9%. The data stem from a study of cytomegalovirus exposure and HLA in healthy donors. Across the study: The same platform as the 666 first-cohort repertoires was used for the 95 to 150 validation repertoires, a later analysis reported. General study findings and limits: There were some public TCRs occurring in many donors, but most TCR sequences were rare. First-cohort TCR clusters were later found to tend to co-occur in the 120 validation repertoires.

The sample comprised PBMCs. The sequence came from a woman between 18 and 29 years old in good health and CMV-seronegative.

CDR3 sequence: CACKERGLYEQYF. In nucleotides, the CDR3 is TGTGCCTGTAAAGAGAGGGGGCTTTACGAGCAGTACTTC. The rearrangement uses TRBV30 and TRBJ2-7; TRBD1 aligns across 7 bases. Germline V gene sequence: CDR1 GTSNPN, CDR2 SVGIG (reference sequence). This CDR3 comprises 13 residues. V lost 6 bases and J lost 4; bases outside the gene matches: 9.